This T cell receptor beta chain was sequenced during a study of tumor-infiltrating lymphocytes in primary liver carcinoma. Study information: Lesions, classed as T1-T3 N0M0, spanned about 4 to 10 cm across.

Study outcomes and limitations: In tumor-adjacent and tumor-blood pairs, overlap was lower than in tumor region pairs.

From approximately 490 ng total RNA, TCR beta cDNA was generated with a primer in the constant region. A slightly modified ARM-PCR protocol with three nested multiplex PCR rounds produced these TCR beta libraries. The opening two PCR rounds, about 10 cycles each, paired TRBV1-TRBV30 forward primers with a C-beta reverse primer. Via MiXCR, TCRdb re-called the multiplex PCR reads, giving one row per CDR3 protein. Of fewer than 75,000 distinct CDR3 sequences listed, over 60% were seen once; the top ten hold about 40%. This clonotype is medium-sized. The antigen is unknown. Each 20-30 mg portion of unsorted bulk tissue served as the source for co-extraction of RNA and DNA. Each tumor sample had over 75% viable tumor cells. The CDR3 length is 14 residues. CDR1 and CDR2 from the germline V gene are SQVTM and ANQGSEA. V shed 3 bases, J shed 7 bases, and the junction held 8 bases outside the gene matches.

The rearrangement uses TRBV29-1 and TRBJ2-2, with 7 bases matching TRBD1. Input material: liver tumor tissue from sampling region 4. Subset reported: tumor region T4, right-lateral pole. The TCR comes from a man between 40 and 49 years old with primary liver carcinoma and hepatitis B virus infection. The CDR3 nucleotides read TGCAGCGTTGAGAGACAGGGACGGGGCGGGGAGCTGTTTTTT. Translated, it gives CSVERQGRGGELFF.